The clone carrying this TCR beta chain was counted between two and nine times. The antigen remains unidentified. Each donor (without exception) was a healthy Caucasian. The data originate from a study of identical twins. Germline CDR1 reads WSHSY; CDR2 reads SAAADI. V gave up 7 bases and J gave up 0 bases; unmatched junction bases: 7. There are 17 residues in the CDR3. A template switching step contributed a universal primer site, while unique molecular identifiers were present in the cDNA. Using its own MiXCR run on the 5' RACE reads, TCRdb lists one record per CDR3 protein. The sample lists around 570,000 distinct CDR3 sequences, 9% to 10% occurring once. The study's findings and limits: Cord blood beta clonotypes present at high abundance carried fewer insertions; no such pattern appeared in memory repertoires. Out-of-frame TCR alpha sharing in monozygotic twins exceeded recombination model predictions.

The same data also went into a second study, on yellow fever vaccine responses in identical twins.

The receptor was isolated from a woman in her late teens or twenties in good health. The chain links TRBV10-2 to TRBJ2-1; 12 nucleotides match TRBD2. Material for sequencing was PBMCs. For the CDR3, the DNA is TGCGCCAGCAACGGACTAGCGGGATTATCCTCCTACAATGAGCAGTTCTTC. It specifies CASNGLAGLSSYNEQFF.